This entry lists 26 T cell receptor beta chains sequenced from one sample in a study of response to subunit inactivated influenza vaccine. TCRdb processed the RT-PCR reads anew with MiXCR; each CDR3 protein has one entry. The sample lists under 950,000 distinct CDR3 sequences; 20% to 25% were seen once. Sample: PBMCs from blood, taken 4 to 6 days after vaccination. These receptors all come from a man between 45 and 60 years old who received an inactivated influenza vaccine.

This clonotype was seen only a few times. At one end, the junction sequence differs from germline, possibly due to a read error. The chain is built from TRBV7-2 and TRBJ2-3, with 9 bases fitting TRBD1. Germline values: CDR1 SGHTA, CDR2 FQGNSA. This CDR3 is built from 17 residues. CDR3 region: CASSIAAGTGRTDTQYF. The CDR3 bases are TGTGCCAGCAGCATAGCAGCCGGGACAGGGAGGACAGATACGCAGTATTTT.

The J gene is TRBJ1-1, the V gene TRBV6-2 or TRBV6-3; tentative D call: TRBD1 (6 bases). V was clipped by 7 bases and J by 5 bases, with 17 bases between them. The CDR3 sequence is 14 residues long. CDR1 and CDR2 from the germline V gene are MNHEY and SVGEGT. The CDR3 loop is CASTRLGGGTEAFF. For the CDR3, the DNA is TGTGCCAGCACCCGATTAGGGGGTGGAACTGAAGCTTTCTTT.

The genes are TRBV6-5 and TRBJ2-1; 10 positions match TRBD2. V shed 4 bases and J 6 bases; nucleotides not matched to a gene: 6. Germline V lookup: CDR1 MNHEY, CDR2 SVGAGI. This CDR3 is 15 amino acids long. CDR3 nucleotides: TGTGCCAGCAGTTCAAGCGGGGGGGTCTCCAATGAGCAGTTCTTC. This translates into CASSSSGGVSNEQFF.

This clonotype came up once. The genes are TRBV7-2 and TRBJ1-2, with TRBD1 matching 10 bases. The CDR3 has 14 amino acids. J lost 7 bases, V lost 4 bases, and 6 bases had no gene match. CDR1 and CDR2 from the germline V gene are SGHTA and FQGNSA. This CDR3 reads CASSWTGGISGYTF. CDR3 bases: TGTGCCAGCAGCTGGACAGGGGGGATCTCTGGCTACACCTTC.

This clonotype was seen a handful of times. The chain recombines TRBV12-3 or TRBV12-4 with TRBJ2-7, with D unclear. The CDR3 has 13 residues. V lost 10 bases and J lost 3, with 16 bases in between. CDR3 bases: TGTGCCACCCGAGGTGTAGGAGACTACGAGCAGTACTTC. It specifies CATRGVGDYEQYF.

V is TRBV6-5 and J is TRBJ2-7; 8 bases are shared with TRBD1. In germline, CDR1 is MNHEY, CDR2 SVGAGI. This CDR3 has 18 amino acids. Germline trimming cut 2 bases from V and 0 bases from J; bases unmatched to any gene: 12. CDR3 region: CASSYQLVGTGHSYEQYF. The CDR3 DNA follows: TGTGCCAGCAGTTACCAGCTAGTCGGGACAGGCCACTCCTACGAGCAGTACTTC.

V gene TRBV30 combines with J gene TRBJ1-2; maybe TRBD1 (5 bases). The V gene's germline CDR1 is GTSNPN and CDR2 SVGIG (reference sequence). The CDR3 runs to 14 residues. V dropped 4 bases and J dropped 4 bases, with 16 bases sitting between them. CDR3 sequence reads: CAWTVGGASYGYTF. CDR3 in DNA: TGTGCCTGGACTGTCGGAGGGGCATCCTATGGCTACACCTTC.

This clonotype was observed a handful of times. This chain links TRBV29-1 with TRBJ1-4; D ambiguous. The CDR3 has 16 amino acids. In germline, CDR1 is SQVTM, CDR2 ANQGSEA. V was shortened by 6 bases and J by 0 bases, with 17 bases between the two germline ends. The CDR3 DNA is TGCAGCGTCCGAACCGGGCCACACGCAACTAATGAAAAACTGTTTTTT. Protein sequence: CSVRTGPHATNEKLFF.

This clonotype was found once. Possible read error: a much larger clone is one base away. The V and J genes are TRBV7-9 and TRBJ1-2; D might be TRBD1 (5 bases). The CDR3 extends over 14 amino acids. Germline CDR1 reads SEHNR; CDR2 reads FQNEAQ (reference sequence). CDR3 nucleotides: TGTGCCAGCAGCCTCCCGGGGGTCGGCTATGACTACACCTTC. Its translation: CASSLPGVGYDYTF.

This clonotype was observed at least ten times. The chain employs TRBV27 and TRBJ1-5; 7 bases fit TRBD1. In germline, CDR1 is MNHEY, CDR2 SMNVEV (reference sequence). The CDR3 spans 14 residues. Trimming cost V 5 bases and J 2 bases; bases outside gene matches: 3. DNA for the CDR3: TGTGCCAGCAGTCGACAGGGTGGCAATCAGCCCCAGCATTTT. Its protein is CASSRQGGNQPQHF.

This clonotype was seen more than once but under ten times. The chain has TRBV10-3 and TRBJ1-1, with D unresolved. CDR3 length: 15 residues. The V and J ends lost 2 bases and 1 base respectively, with 11 bases between them. Germline V gene data show CDR1 as ENHRY and CDR2 as SYGVKD. The chain's CDR3 is CAISETLSGNTEAFF. CDR3 nucleotides: TGTGCCATCAGTGAGACCCTCTCCGGGAACACTGAAGCTTTCTTT.

This clonotype was picked up a small number of times. The V call is TRBV5-4, the J call TRBJ2-2; TRBD2 agrees at 8 bases. Germline V CDR1 and CDR2: SGHNT, YYREEE (reference sequence). The CDR3 runs to 15 residues. J gave up 5 bases and V 2 bases, and 5 bases lay outside the gene matches. The CDR3 loop is CASSFSGVLTGELFF. The CDR3 nucleotides are TGTGCCAGCAGCTTTAGCGGGGTTTTGACCGGGGAGCTGTTTTTT.

This clonotype was observed a handful of times. The gene calls are TRBV9 and TRBJ2-5, with TRBD1 matching 9 bases. The CDR3 totals 15 residues. Germline lookup yields CDR1 SGDLS and CDR2 YYNGEE. The V gene end was trimmed by 3 bases and the J gene end by 4 bases; junction bases not matched to a gene: 7. CDR3 nucleotide sequence: TGTGCCAGCAGCGCGGCGACAGGGGGTACAGAGACCCAGTACTTC. Amino acids: CASSAATGGTETQYF. The full variable domain, completed using reference TRBV9 and TRBJ2-5, is DSGVTQTPKHLITATGQRVTLRCSPRSGDLSVYWYQQSLDQGLQFLIQYYNGEERAKGNILERFSAQQFPDLHSELNLSSLELGDSALYFCASSAATGGTETQYFGPGTRLLVL.

The genes are TRBV4-2 and TRBJ2-5; 14 nucleotides match TRBD2. With V trimmed by 2 bases and J by 5 bases, 7 bases remained unmatched. This CDR3 is built from 17 residues. The germline V gene encodes CDR1 LGHNA and CDR2 YNFKEQ. The CDR3 reads CASSQTGTSGGGETQYF. In nucleotides, the CDR3 is TGTGCCAGCAGCCAAACCGGGACTAGCGGGGGCGGCGAGACCCAGTACTTC.

The J gene is TRBJ2-1, the V gene TRBV3-1, with a weak D call TRBD2 (7 bases). Per the germline V gene, CDR1 is LGHDT and CDR2 is YNNKEL (reference sequence). Trimming removed 0 bases at V and 9 bases at J, with 21 bases between. The CDR3 loop spans 17 amino acids. The CDR3 DNA reads as TGTGCCAGCAGCCAAGATGTGGCGGGGGCGAGTTTTCCTGAGCAGTTCTTC. Residues: CASSQDVAGASFPEQFF.

The V call is TRBV27, the J call TRBJ2-1; TRBD2 might be the D (6 bases). The V gene lost 10 bases and the J gene lost 1 base, with 26 bases spanning the gap. The CDR3 is made up of 18 amino acids. Looked up from germline, CDR1 is MNHEY and CDR2 is SMNVEV (reference sequence). The CDR3 sequence: CAKNSLSHGRRSYNEQFF. CDR3 bases: TGTGCCAAAAACAGTTTATCCCACGGGAGAAGATCCTACAATGAGCAGTTCTTC.

Turning to this clonotype: The junction differs from germline at one of its ends, possibly a read error. The chain couples TRBV20-1 to TRBJ1-2; weak D call: TRBD1 (6 bases). The CDR3 has 15 residues. CDR1 is DFQATT, CDR2 SNEGSKA, per germline (reference sequence). CDR3 residues: CSARDFRQDHYVYTF. CDR3 coding DNA: TGCAGTGCTAGAGATTTTCGACAGGACCACTATGTCTACACCTTC.

The chain links TRBV18 to TRBJ2-6, with 7 bases matching TRBD2. After removal of 3 bases from V and 2 bases from J, the junction contained 7 bases not matched to a gene. The length of the CDR3 is 17 residues. Germline assignment: CDR1 KGHSH and CDR2 LQKENI. CDR3 sequence (DNA): TGTGCCAGCTCACCCCCCAATGGGGGGGCTGGGGCCAACGTCCTGACTTTC. Translating it yields CASSPPNGGAGANVLTF.

This chain connects TRBV6-1 to TRBJ2-7; 13 nucleotides match TRBD2. The CDR3 contains 15 residues. CDR1 is MNHNS and CDR2 is SASEGT in the germline V gene. The V and J ends lost 6 bases and 2 bases, in that order; junction bases with no gene match: 4. The CDR3 DNA reads TGTGCCAGCAGGGATGGACTAGCGGGGGCCTACGAGCAGTACTTC. This sequence encodes CASRDGLAGAYEQYF.

This clonotype came up a few times. The CDR3 loop reads CASRLGTGASGANVLTF. The CDR3 nucleotides are TGTGCCAGCAGGCTCGGGACAGGGGCCTCTGGGGCCAACGTCCTGACTTTC. The gene calls are TRBV12-3 or TRBV12-4 and TRBJ2-6; 10 bases line up with TRBD1. Trimming removed 6 bases from V and 0 bases from J; junction bases left unmatched: 5. The CDR3 contains 17 residues.

V usage is TRBV5-1 and J usage is TRBJ2-5; the D gene is possibly TRBD1 (6 bases). CDR1 is SGHRS and CDR2 is YFSETQ in the germline V gene. The V gene lost 3 bases and the J gene lost 1 base, with 13 bases spanning the gap. The CDR3 covers 15 residues. CDR3 DNA sequence: TGCGCCAGCAGCTCCACCGGACAGTTCCAAGAGACCCAGTACTTC. Amino acids: CASSSTGQFQETQYF.

The chain combines TRBV29-1 with TRBJ1-4, with TRBD1 matching 7 bases. The germline V gene encodes CDR1 SQVTM and CDR2 ANQGSEA. V gave up 6 bases and J gave up 3 bases; unmatched junction bases: 10. This CDR3 has 15 amino acids. CDR3 in DNA: TGCAGCGTCCTACTTACAGGGGAGGCTAATGAAAAACTGTTTTTT. This codes for CSVLLTGEANEKLFF. Drawing the rest from reference TRBV29-1 and TRBJ1-4, the complete variable domain is SAVISQKPSRDICQRGTSLTIQCQVDSQVTMMFWYRQQPGQSLTLIATANQGSEATYESGFVIDKFPISRPNLTFSTLTVSNMSPEDSSIYLCSVLLTGEANEKLFFGSGTQLSVL.

The chain couples TRBV15 to TRBJ2-4; D is unclear. Germline V gene data show CDR1 as LNHNV and CDR2 as YYDKDF (reference sequence). The CDR3 extends over 13 amino acids. V lost 5 bases and J 1 base, leaving 6 bases between the germline ends. The CDR3, as DNA: TGTGCCACCAGCGGGATGGCCAAAAACATTCAGTACTTC. Its translation is CATSGMAKNIQYF.

A few counts support this clonotype. V usage is TRBV27 and J usage is TRBJ2-5, with TRBD2 identical over 9 bases. Unmatched junction bases numbered 6, after V lost 4 bases and J lost 0 bases. CDR1 is MNHEY and CDR2 is SMNVEV in the germline V gene (reference sequence). CDR3 length equals 16 residues. The CDR3 coding sequence is TGTGCCAGCAGTTCGGGCCTAGCGGGGTACCAAGAGACCCAGTACTTC. It specifies CASSSGLAGYQETQYF.

The V call is TRBV27, the J call TRBJ2-7; no clear D. Trimming stripped 6 bases from V and 0 bases from J, with 15 bases between. This CDR3 contains 15 residues. Per germline, CDR1 MNHEY and CDR2 SMNVEV (reference sequence). CDR3 region: CASSVSAASSYEQYF. CDR3 bases: TGTGCCAGCAGCGTAAGTGCCGCGTCCTCCTACGAGCAGTACTTC.

This clonotype turned up a few times. The V and J genes are TRBV27 and TRBJ1-6; 9 positions agree with TRBD1. CDR1 and CDR2 from the germline V gene are MNHEY and SMNVEV (reference sequence). The CDR3 length is 15 residues. V dropped 6 bases and J dropped 6; count of bases not matched to a gene: 6. This chain's CDR3 is CASSVQGAGNSPLHF. In DNA, the CDR3 is TGTGCCAGCAGCGTACAGGGGGCTGGTAATTCACCCCTCCACTTT.